This T cell receptor (beta chain) was sequenced in a study of cytomegalovirus exposure and HLA in healthy donors. In the study overall: For the roughly 400 genotyped donors, 65% to 90% fell within the Caucasian-associated ancestry cluster.

Notes on the study in general: What a later analysis reportedly showed was that an Asian-associated ancestry cluster had fewer N-insertions than the roughly 670-donor mean. Several V segments, TRBV6-2 and TRBV6-3 among them, could not be told apart and were dropped.

This PCR relied on a set of 60 Vbeta primers and 13 Jbeta primers. This table comes from immunoSEQ multiplex PCR, and its TCRdb copy is limited to in-frame clones, with some not included. The sample has about 100,000 clones; approximately 76% are singletons. The CDR3 loop spans 16 amino acids. V trimming: 5 bases; J trimming: 1 base; junction bases outside the gene matches: 5. Germline lookup yields CDR1 SGHRS and CDR2 YFSETQ. Comment on this clone: Its antigen remains unknown.

The chain employs TRBV5-1 and TRBJ2-1, with TRBD2 identical over 11 bases. What was sequenced was PBMCs. The sequence derives from a woman between 18 and 30 years old in good health and CMV-seropositive. The CDR3 DNA reads as TGCGCCAGCAGGACTAGCGGGGAGAGATCCTACAATGAGCAGTTCTTC. Its translation is CASRTSGERSYNEQFF.